The sample holds a few counts of the clone carrying this T cell receptor (beta chain). Its antigen remains unknown. The V gene's germline CDR1 is MNHNS and CDR2 SASEGT. Trimming pared 3 bases from V and 7 bases from J, leaving 12 bases between. CDR3 size: 14 residues. Only in-frame clones appear in the TCRdb table, and some are missing; sequencing was by immunoSEQ multiplex PCR. The sample shows approximately 30,000 clones, around 74% of them seen only once. Investigators separated out CD4+ T cells once 9 to 11 days of culture had passed. Every participant took two doses of the BNT162b2 or mRNA-1273 vaccine. Prior SARS-CoV-2 infection was absent in the vaccine recipients, as shown by negative nucleocapsid antibodies. The record originates from a study of vaccination effects on CD4 cells after COVID-19. Whole-study context: Post-vaccine specimens arrived a median 72 days past the second dose.

Notes on the study in general: Late post-vaccination samples showed marked contraction of infection- and vaccine-induced clones.

The TCR originated in a human donor who received a COVID-19 vaccine. The specimen was CD4+ T cells from PBMCs cultured without peptide, collected after COVID-19 vaccination. The J gene is TRBJ1-4, the V gene TRBV6-1; weak D call: TRBD1 (6 bases). The CDR3 coding sequence is TGTGCCAGCAGTGACACAGGGACGGGTGAAAAACTGTTTTTT. Translated, it gives CASSDTGTGEKLFF.